The clone carrying this T cell receptor beta chain was counted only a few times. The antigen is undetermined. This sample is part of a study of T-cell memory formation after mild COVID-19. Study-wide results and caveats: Among CD4+ contracting clones, most were CM and EM, and CD8+ ones EMRA. While clones contracting from day 15 to 85 were balanced between CD4 and CD8, later expanders leaned CD4+. Some clones that responded were present in memory (sampled pre-infection), which suggests cross-reactive memory joined. Day 37-peaking second-wave clones had unconfirmed SARS-CoV-2 specificity.

Each CDR3 protein is one row after TCRdb ran MiXCR on the 5' RACE reads. The sample yields fewer than 600,000 distinct CDR3 sequences, about a fifth seen once. The V end was cut by 2 bases, the J end by 12 bases, with 18 bases between. The CDR3 consists of 14 residues. Germline V gene sequence: CDR1 SNHLY, CDR2 FYNNEI. This TCR came from an adult woman who had mild COVID-19 (a few samples of this study predate the infection). Cell type and time point are not known. Source material: PBMCs or a T cell subset sorted from them (not recorded which). The chain couples TRBV2 to TRBJ2-3; a weak D match, TRBD1 (6 bases). In DNA form, the CDR3 reads TGTGCCAGCAGTGAAACCCTGAGCAGGGGCCCACAGTATTTT. This translates into CASSETLSRGPQYF.